This T cell receptor (beta chain) was found in a study of read filtering for tumor transcriptome and immune sequencing. This library used roughly 400 ng RNA and molecular barcoded adaptors spanning alpha/delta and beta/gamma chains. MiXCR was run by TCRdb on the reads, yielding one entry per CDR3 protein. The repertoire holds 75,000 to 95,000 distinct CDR3 sequences, with around a fifth as singletons. Germline assignment: CDR1 LGHDT and CDR2 YNNKEL (reference sequence). Trimming removed 6 bases from V and 0 bases from J; junction bases left unmatched: 7. The CDR3 spans 16 residues. The clonotype was recovered from a donor at least 40 years old with multiple myeloma. Sequencing was carried out using a population of CD138-negative cells sorted from bone marrow. The J gene is TRBJ2-7, the V gene TRBV3-1; 11 bases match TRBD2. CDR3 in DNA: TGTGCCAGCAGTCCTGGGACTAGCGGAGTCTCCTACGAGCAGTACTTC. Amino acids: CASSPGTSGVSYEQYF.